This TCR beta chain derives from a study of cytomegalovirus exposure and HLA in healthy donors. Study results and limitations: There were some public TCRs occurring in many donors, but most TCR sequences were rare. Per published accounts, TCR beta sequences correctly predicted the HLA-A and HLA-B alleles of most subjects. V- and J-gene trimming in TCR beta was tied to a missense DCLRE1C variant by an analysis performed later.

The trim removed 2 bases at V and 4 bases at J, leaving 6 bases unmatched. The germline CDR1 and CDR2 sequences are LGHNA and YNFKEQ. This CDR3 has 15 residues. PCR employed 60 Vbeta and 13 Jbeta primers. This table comes from immunoSEQ multiplex PCR, and its TCRdb copy is limited to in-frame clones, with some not included. The sample records tens of thousands of clones, about 68% being singletons. A remark on this clone: Its antigen is not known.

The TCR sequence derives from a woman aged 45-65 years in good health and CMV-seropositive. What was sequenced was PBMCs. The J gene is TRBJ1-1, the V gene TRBV4-2, with TRBD1 matching 8 bases. The CDR3 DNA reads TGTGCCAGCAGCCAACAGACAGGGGTTAGCACTGAAGCTTTCTTT. Encoded protein: CASSQQTGVSTEAFF.